The present entry profiles one T cell receptor (beta chain) with its context. Its target is unknown. Profiling relied on immunoSEQ multiplex PCR, and the TCRdb table lists in-frame clones only, not all of them. The sample lists more than 45,000 clones, 73% occurring once. The source of the sample is a study of PD-1 blockade in classical Hodgkin lymphoma. Study in general: Administration of nivolumab to patients was at 3 mg/kg intravenously every 2 weeks.

With no exception, relapse followed autologous stem cell transplantation in all patients, and brentuximab vedotin exposure varied. Study findings and constraints: Underlying causes for the observed repertoire differences were not defined, possibly disease activity or prior therapy. Complete responders had baseline diversity similar to newly diagnosed patients. CD4+ but not CD8+ TCR diversity rose significantly by C4D1.

The TCR was taken from a human donor with classical Hodgkin lymphoma. The sequences come from peripheral blood mononuclear cells (PBMCs), collected before the second cycle of nivolumab.

The CDR3 region has the DNA TGTGCCAGCAGCTTAGACAGGGGGATCTATGGCTACACCTTC. Encoded protein: CASSLDRGIYGYTF. The chain joins TRBV5-4 to TRBJ1-2, with 9 bases aligning to TRBD1. V lost 2 bases and J lost 4; bases outside the gene matches: 3. Germline assignment: CDR1 SGHNT and CDR2 YYREEE (reference sequence). This CDR3 contains 14 residues.